Here is one TCR beta chain with its context. Cohorts were determined from participant-reported clinical history. The sample is drawn from a study of blood T cell repertoires in COVID-19. Background on the study: All recovered Cohort 3 donors got two negative PCRs, got clearance, or saw symptom resolution. The samples span acute and convalescent COVID-19 from the United States, Italy and Spain.

Only in-frame clones appear in the TCRdb table, and some are missing; sequencing was by immunoSEQ multiplex PCR. The table has about 230,000 clones, 86% seen once. There are 14 residues in the CDR3. V was pared by 2 bases and J by 5 bases, with 12 bases between. Germline V gene sequence: CDR1 LNHDA, CDR2 SQIVND (reference sequence). The sequencing input was PBMCs or T cells enriched from blood (not recorded which). The receptor comes from a woman in her forties or fifties in a cohort exposed to, infected with or recovered from COVID-19 (not recorded which). The chain uses TRBV19 and TRBJ1-1; D gene uncertain. The DNA for the CDR3 is TGTGCCAGTAGTATAACGAGAGGCCGGACTGAAGCTTTCTTT. This encodes CASSITRGRTEAFF.